Presented here are 29 T cell receptor beta chains from one specimen sequenced in a study of T cells in Graves' hyperthyroidism and ophthalmopathy. Template material for amplifying TCR beta CDR3 regions consisted of RNA transcripts. TCR CDR3 regions were first amplified by RT-PCR with HTBI primers. MiXCR, applied by TCRdb to the multiplex PCR reads, yields one record per CDR3 protein. The sample lists around 190,000 distinct CDR3 sequences, about a sixth occurring once. Sequencing was done on a sample of blood. All receptors come from a woman in her 50s with Graves' hyperthyroidism.

This clonotype has ten or more counts. The chain recombines TRBV20-1 with TRBJ2-7; D unresolved. Germline CDR1 is DFQATT and CDR2 is SNEGSKA (reference sequence). The CDR3 consists of 14 residues. Deletions cut 2 bases from V and 3 bases from J, with 14 bases between. CDR3 in amino acids: CSARSRSGYYEQYF. In DNA, the CDR3 is TGCAGTGCTAGAAGTCGGAGTGGGTACTACGAGCAGTACTTC.

V and J are TRBV6-2 or TRBV6-3 and TRBJ1-3, with D maybe TRBD1 (5 bases). Trimming shortened V by 3 bases and J by 0 bases, and 15 bases separated the two germline ends. Germline V gene data show CDR1 as MNHEY and CDR2 as SVGEGT. This CDR3 is built from 17 residues. CDR3 DNA sequence: TGTGCCAGCAGTTATCTCGGGACCGCTAGCTCTGGAAACACCATATATTTT. It translates to CASSYLGTASSGNTIYF.

Of note for this clonotype: Just one base apart from a much larger clone, this may be a read error. The J gene is TRBJ2-3, the V gene TRBV4-1; 10 bases are a match to TRBD2. Germline CDR1 MGHRA, CDR2 YSYEKL. The CDR3 is 17 residues long. CDR3 loop: CACSPTGTSAHTDTQYF. CDR3 DNA sequence: TGCGCCTGCAGCCCGACCGGGACTAGCGCTCACACAGATACGCAGTATTTT.

The sample holds a few counts of this clonotype. The rearrangement joins TRBV10-3 to TRBJ2-2, with D perhaps TRBD1 (6 bases). Trimming left V 6 bases short and J 1 base short, with 9 bases between. Germline lookup yields CDR1 ENHRY and CDR2 SYGVKD. There are 14 residues in the CDR3. For the CDR3, the DNA is TGTGCCATCAGAGAACAGGGGAACACCGGGGAGCTGTTTTTT. Encoded protein: CAIREQGNTGELFF.

This clonotype turned up a few times. V usage is TRBV4-2 and J usage is TRBJ2-1; 10 nucleotides line up with TRBD2. The ends lost 1 base at V and 9 bases at J; junction bases unmatched: 9. The CDR3 covers 16 residues. Germline-derived CDR1 and CDR2 are LGHNA and YNFKEQ. The CDR3 coding sequence is TGTGCCAGCAGCCAAGTTCAGGTAGCGGGGGGTAGTGAGCAGTTCTTC. It codes for CASSQVQVAGGSEQFF.

The sample holds a few counts of this clonotype. This rearrangement joins TRBV5-6 to TRBJ2-4; D possibly corresponds to TRBD2 (10 bases). In germline, CDR1 is SGHDT, CDR2 YYEEEE. V dropped 4 bases and J dropped 7 bases, with 30 bases sitting between them. This CDR3 comprises 19 residues. The CDR3 sequence: CASSTRDRVRLAGVNIQYF. Here the CDR3 DNA reads TGTGCCAGCAGCACCAGGGACAGGGTGAGGCTAGCGGGAGTCAACATTCAGTACTTC. The entire variable domain, with the rest obtained from reference TRBV5-6 and TRBJ2-4, is as follows: DAGVTQSPTHLIKTRGQQVTLRCSPKSGHDTVSWYQQALGQGPQFIFQYYEEEERQRGNFPDRFSGHQFPNYSSELNVNALLLGDSALYLCASSTRDRVRLAGVNIQYFGAGTRLSVL.

V and J are TRBV15 and TRBJ1-4; a weak D match, TRBD1 (6 bases). Germline V gene lookup returns CDR1 LNHNV and CDR2 YYDKDF (reference sequence). The CDR3 is 15 residues long. V was clipped by 4 bases and J by 5 bases, with 14 bases between them. CDR3 sequence reads: CATSTYREGNEKLFF. As DNA, the CDR3 is TGTGCCACCAGCACCTACAGGGAAGGGAATGAAAAACTGTTTTTT.

The table lists this clonotype with a few counts. The V and J genes are TRBV6-1 and TRBJ1-1; D might be TRBD1 (5 bases). V dropped 8 bases and J dropped 10 bases, with 20 bases sitting between them. The germline CDR1 and CDR2 sequences are MNHNS and SASEGT. The CDR3 runs to 13 residues. In DNA, the CDR3 is TGTGCCAGCTCCGAAGAGAGTTTGAGGGGAGCTTTCTTT. This sequence encodes CASSEESLRGAFF.

V is TRBV7-2 and J is TRBJ2-5; 9 bases are a match to TRBD2. CDR1 SGHTA and CDR2 FQGNSA come from the germline V gene. V was clipped by 0 bases and J by 4 bases; unmatched bases: 9. This CDR3 has 17 amino acids. CDR3 sequence reads: CASSLAGPVLAGETQYF. DNA for the CDR3: TGTGCCAGCAGCTTAGCGGGCCCCGTACTAGCGGGAGAGACCCAGTACTTC.

This clonotype has more than one count but fewer than ten. The V gene is TRBV5-1, the J gene TRBJ1-1; D remains ambiguous. CDR3 length: 16 residues. Germline V gene sequence: CDR1 SGHRS, CDR2 YFSETQ. The V end lost 0 bases, the J end lost 3 bases, and 15 bases lay between the germline ends. Written as DNA, the CDR3 is TGCGCCAGCAGCTTGGACTTCGGGGATCCTTACACTGAAGCTTTCTTT. Translated: CASSLDFGDPYTEAFF.

The V call is TRBV30, the J call TRBJ1-5, with TRBD1 matching over 12 bases. There are 14 residues in the CDR3. The trim removed 3 bases at V and 6 bases at J, leaving 3 bases unmatched. Germline CDR1 is GTSNPN and CDR2 is SVGIG (reference sequence). This CDR3 reads CAWSRDRGRQPQHF. The CDR3 nucleotides read TGTGCCTGGAGCCGGGACAGGGGGCGTCAGCCCCAGCATTTT.

The gene calls are TRBV7-9 and TRBJ2-2; D unclear. This CDR3 has 14 amino acids. Trimming stripped 4 bases from V and 7 bases from J, with 13 bases between. Germline V gene lookup returns CDR1 SEHNR and CDR2 FQNEAQ (reference sequence). CDR3 in amino acids: CASSSPSQFGELFF. The CDR3 nucleotides read TGTGCCAGCAGCTCGCCTTCGCAGTTCGGGGAGCTGTTTTTT.

With regard to this clonotype: Sequence at one end of the junction differs from germline and may be a read error. The genes are TRBV27 and TRBJ2-2, with D maybe TRBD2 (5 bases). Germline V lookup: CDR1 MNHEY, CDR2 SMNVEV (reference sequence). CDR3 length: 16 residues. CDR3 DNA: TGTGCCAGCAGTTTATTCATGACTCCCTTCACCGGGGAGCTGGTTTTT. Protein sequence: CASSLFMTPFTGELVF.

This clonotype has more than one count but fewer than ten. V is TRBV7-2 and J is TRBJ1-4, with a possible D match to TRBD1 (5 bases). Per germline, CDR1 SGHTA and CDR2 FQGNSA. The CDR3 runs to 15 residues. V dropped 5 bases and J dropped 8 bases, with 18 bases sitting between them. For the CDR3, the DNA is TGTGCCAGCAGCCGCTTGGGGGGAAAGACCGAAAAACTGTTTTTT. Translated: CASSRLGGKTEKLFF.

The table lists this clonotype with many counts. The chain joins TRBV5-6 to TRBJ2-5; no clear D. The CDR3 is 15 amino acids. V was trimmed by 0 bases and J by 2 bases, leaving 11 bases between them. CDR1 is SGHDT, CDR2 YYEEEE, per germline. Here the CDR3 reads CASSLALVVQETQYF. CDR3 nucleotides: TGTGCCAGCAGCTTGGCATTAGTGGTACAAGAGACCCAGTACTTC.

The genes are TRBV7-2 and TRBJ2-2, with D perhaps assigned TRBD1 or TRBD2 (5 bases each). The germline V gene encodes CDR1 SGHTA and CDR2 FQGNSA. Trimming stripped 7 bases from V and 5 bases from J, with 17 bases between. The CDR3 is 15 residues long. This CDR3 reads CASTTSLAGTGELFF. DNA for the CDR3: TGTGCCAGCACCACTTCGCTAGCAGGGACCGGGGAGCTGTTTTTT. Supplemented by reference TRBV7-2 and TRBJ2-2, the full variable domain reads GAGVSQSPSNKVTEKGKDVELRCDPISGHTALYWYRQSLGQGLEFLIYFQGNSAPDKSGLPSDRFSAERTGGSVSTLTIQRTQQEDSAVYLCASTTSLAGTGELFFGEGSRLTVL.

This clonotype appeared a few times. V and J are TRBV10-3 and TRBJ2-1; D may be TRBD1 (6 bases). Per germline, CDR1 ENHRY and CDR2 SYGVKD. There are 14 residues in the CDR3. In nucleotides, the CDR3 is TGTGCTACGCTGGGGGCAGGGGCGAATAATGAGCAGTTCTTC. Encoded protein: CATLGAGANNEQFF.

The chain recombines TRBV7-9 with TRBJ1-1, with D perhaps TRBD1 (5 bases). The V end was cut by 5 bases, the J end by 1 base, with 20 bases between. The CDR3 contains 17 residues. The germline V gene has CDR1 SEHNR and CDR2 FQNEAQ (reference sequence). Here the CDR3 reads CASSPGGDRGKNTEAFF. Here the CDR3 DNA reads TGTGCCAGCAGCCCCGGGGGGGATCGGGGTAAGAACACTGAAGCTTTCTTT. Complete variable domain (other parts from reference TRBV7-9 and TRBJ1-1): DTGVSQNPRHKITKRGQNVTFRCDPISEHNRLYWYRQTLGQGPEFLTYFQNEAQLEKSRLLSDRFSAERPKGSFSTLEIQRTEQGDSAMYLCASSPGGDRGKNTEAFFGQGTRLTVV.

Turning to this clonotype: A read error may explain this, as a much larger clone is one base away. This sequence joins TRBV12-3 or TRBV12-4 and TRBJ2-7, with TRBD2 matching over 11 bases. V lost 5 bases, J lost 3 bases, and 3 bases stayed unmatched. The CDR3 totals 14 residues. Written as DNA, the CDR3 is TGTGCCAGCAGTAGTAGCGGGAGGGTCTACGAGCAGTACTTC. Residues: CASSSSGRVYEQYF.

This clonotype was seen a handful of times. This chain joins TRBV5-1 and TRBJ2-5; 7 bases map to TRBD1. CDR1 and CDR2 from the germline V gene are SGHRS and YFSETQ. V dropped 6 bases and J dropped 2; count of bases not matched to a gene: 7. This CDR3 has 14 amino acids. The CDR3 nucleotides are TGCGCCAGCACCCGGGGACAGCCACAAGAGACCCAGTACTTC. This encodes CASTRGQPQETQYF.

This clonotype was detected ten times or more. The rearrangement joins TRBV30 to TRBJ1-5; D gene unclear. V gave up 2 bases and J gave up 6 bases, with 11 bases separating them. The CDR3 is 13 residues long. Germline CDR1 and CDR2: GTSNPN and SVGIG (reference sequence). The DNA of the CDR3 is TGTGCCTGGAGTAGAAGTGCCACTCAGCCCCAGCATTTT. This encodes CAWSRSATQPQHF.

The chain is built from TRBV28 and TRBJ2-1; TRBD2 matches 8 bases. The CDR3 contains 14 residues. V shed 8 bases and J 4 bases; nucleotides not matched to a gene: 7. Germline-derived CDR1 and CDR2 are MDHEN and SYDVKM. The CDR3 nucleotides are TGTGCCAGCGGCACTAGCGGATCTTACAATGAGCAGTTCTTC. Its protein is CASGTSGSYNEQFF.

This clonotype showed up many times. The rearrangement links TRBV25-1 to TRBJ2-1; D gene ambiguous. Germline CDR1 MGHDK, CDR2 SYGVNS. V dropped 2 bases and J dropped 5 bases, with 25 bases sitting between them. The CDR3 totals 19 residues. The CDR3 region has the DNA TGTGCCAGCAGTGAAGGGTCCCGCCCGAAAACCTCTTCGAACAATGAGCAGTTCTTC. It specifies CASSEGSRPKTSSNNEQFF.

In its sample, this clonotype was seen many times. The chain combines TRBV9 with TRBJ2-7; 14 bases are a match to TRBD2. Germline V lookup: CDR1 SGDLS, CDR2 YYNGEE. V trimming: 4 bases; J trimming: 6 bases; junction bases outside the gene matches: 3. CDR3 length: 14 amino acids. CDR3 sequence reads: CASSKGLAGGEQYF. The CDR3, as DNA: TGTGCCAGCAGCAAAGGACTAGCGGGAGGCGAGCAGTACTTC.

This clonotype was seen ten or more times. The V and J genes are TRBV3-1 and TRBJ2-2; 7 nucleotides match TRBD2. From germline, CDR1 is LGHDT and CDR2 YNNKEL (reference sequence). The CDR3 consists of 20 residues. V shed 2 bases, J shed 3 bases, and the junction held 18 bases outside the gene matches. DNA for the CDR3: TGTGCCAGCAGCCAATCGTTTCGTTTACGGCGGGAGTGGGACACCGGGGAGCTGTTTTTT. Protein sequence: CASSQSFRLRREWDTGELFF.

The genes are TRBV12-3 or TRBV12-4 and TRBJ1-3; TRBD1 agrees at 9 bases. J lost 0 bases, V lost 2 bases, and 8 bases had no gene match. CDR3 size: 18 residues. CDR3 nucleotide sequence: TGTGCCAGCAGTTTAACGGGACAGGGTCTTAGCTCTGGAAACACCATATATTTT. It codes for CASSLTGQGLSSGNTIYF.

The sample holds many counts of this clonotype. The chain combines TRBV5-1 with TRBJ2-7; 7 nucleotides line up with TRBD1. With 0 bases clipped from V and 3 bases from J, the junction kept 6 bases outside the gene matches. The CDR3 spans 15 residues. Germline values: CDR1 SGHRS, CDR2 YFSETQ. The CDR3 region has the DNA TGCGCCAGCAGCTTGGGGGACAGCCAAGTCTACGAGCAGTACTTC. Amino acids: CASSLGDSQVYEQYF.

The chain is built from TRBV7-9 and TRBJ1-2, with D perhaps TRBD1 (5 bases). Germline lookup yields CDR1 SEHNR and CDR2 FQNEAQ (reference sequence). The length of the CDR3 is 13 residues. Deletions cut 4 bases from V and 7 bases from J, with 13 bases between. Here the CDR3 reads CASSYGASGGYTF. DNA for the CDR3: TGTGCCAGCAGCTACGGGGCATCTGGTGGCTACACCTTC.

This clonotype was recorded many times. This chain joins TRBV2 and TRBJ2-1; tentatively, D is TRBD1 (5 bases). This CDR3 comprises 16 residues. Trimming shortened V by 0 bases and J by 7 bases, and 16 bases separated the two germline ends. The V gene's germline CDR1 is SNHLY and CDR2 FYNNEI. CDR3 DNA sequence: TGTGCCAGCAGTGAAGCGCGGCAGGGTATGCGGAATGAGCAGTTCTTC. This codes for CASSEARQGMRNEQFF. Full variable domain (remainder filled in from reference TRBV2 and TRBJ2-1): EPEVTQTPSHQVTQMGQEVILRCVPISNHLYFYWYRQILGQKVEFLVSFYNNEISEKSEIFDDQFSVERPDGSNFTLKIRSTKLEDSAMYFCASSEARQGMRNEQFFGPGTRLTVL.